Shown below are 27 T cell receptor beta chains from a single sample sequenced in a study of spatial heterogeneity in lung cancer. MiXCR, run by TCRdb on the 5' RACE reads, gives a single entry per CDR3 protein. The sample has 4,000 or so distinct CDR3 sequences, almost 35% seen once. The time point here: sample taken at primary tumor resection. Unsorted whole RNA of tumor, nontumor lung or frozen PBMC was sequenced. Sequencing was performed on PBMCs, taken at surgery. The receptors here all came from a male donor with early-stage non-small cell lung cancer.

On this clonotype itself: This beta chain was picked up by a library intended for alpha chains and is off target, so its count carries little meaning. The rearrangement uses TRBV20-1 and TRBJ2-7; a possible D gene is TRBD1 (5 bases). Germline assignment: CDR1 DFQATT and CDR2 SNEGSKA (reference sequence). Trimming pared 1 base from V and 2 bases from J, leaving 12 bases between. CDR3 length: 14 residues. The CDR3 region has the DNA TGCAGTGCTAGAGCGGACACCTCTACCTACGAGCAGTACTTC. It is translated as CSARADTSTYEQYF.

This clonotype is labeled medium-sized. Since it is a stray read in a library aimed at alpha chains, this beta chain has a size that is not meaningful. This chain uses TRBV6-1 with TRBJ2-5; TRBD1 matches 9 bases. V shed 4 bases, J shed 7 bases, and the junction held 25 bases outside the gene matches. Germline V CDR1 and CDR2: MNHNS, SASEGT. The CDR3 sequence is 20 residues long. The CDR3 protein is CASSAETGGNLPPPRGTQYF. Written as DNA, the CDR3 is TGTGCCAGCAGTGCGGAGACAGGGGGAAACCTCCCTCCTCCGCGGGGGACCCAGTACTTC.

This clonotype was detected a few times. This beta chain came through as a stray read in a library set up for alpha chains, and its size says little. For the CDR3, the DNA is TGTGCCAGCAGCTTTGGGGCTAGCGGGTCCGGCACAGATACGCAGTATTTT. Amino acids: CASSFGASGSGTDTQYF. The J gene is TRBJ2-3, the V gene TRBV7-2, with 8 bases matching TRBD2. This CDR3 comprises 17 residues. CDR1 SGHTA and CDR2 FQGNSA come from the germline V gene. The V gene end was trimmed by 3 bases and the J gene end by 1 base; junction bases not matched to a gene: 9.

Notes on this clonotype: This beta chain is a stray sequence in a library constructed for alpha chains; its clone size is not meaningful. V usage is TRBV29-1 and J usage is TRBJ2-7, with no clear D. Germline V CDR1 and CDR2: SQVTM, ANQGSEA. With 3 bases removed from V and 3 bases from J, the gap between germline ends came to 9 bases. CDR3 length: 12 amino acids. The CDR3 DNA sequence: TGCAGCGTTGAGACTGGATTCTACGAGCAGTACTTC. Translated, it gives CSVETGFYEQYF.

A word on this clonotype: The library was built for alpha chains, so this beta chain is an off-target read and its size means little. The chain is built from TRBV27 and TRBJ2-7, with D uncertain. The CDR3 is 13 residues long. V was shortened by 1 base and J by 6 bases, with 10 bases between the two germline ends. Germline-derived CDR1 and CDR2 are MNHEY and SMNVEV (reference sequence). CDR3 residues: CASSLLKGGEQYF. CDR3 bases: TGTGCCAGCAGTTTATTGAAGGGCGGCGAGCAGTACTTC.

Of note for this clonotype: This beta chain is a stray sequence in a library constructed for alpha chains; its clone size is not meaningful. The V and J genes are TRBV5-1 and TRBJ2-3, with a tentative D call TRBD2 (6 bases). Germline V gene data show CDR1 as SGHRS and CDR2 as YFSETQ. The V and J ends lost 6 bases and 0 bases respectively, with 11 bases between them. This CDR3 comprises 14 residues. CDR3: CASMGRGSTDTQYF. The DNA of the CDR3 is TGCGCCAGCATGGGACGGGGGAGCACAGATACGCAGTATTTT.

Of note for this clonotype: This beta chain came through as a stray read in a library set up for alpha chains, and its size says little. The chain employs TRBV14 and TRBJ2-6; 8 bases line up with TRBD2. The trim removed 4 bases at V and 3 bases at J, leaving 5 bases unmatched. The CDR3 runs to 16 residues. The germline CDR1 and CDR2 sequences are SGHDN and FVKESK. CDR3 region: CASSPRLAFGANVLTF. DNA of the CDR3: TGTGCCAGCAGCCCCCGACTAGCGTTTGGGGCCAACGTCCTGACTTTC.

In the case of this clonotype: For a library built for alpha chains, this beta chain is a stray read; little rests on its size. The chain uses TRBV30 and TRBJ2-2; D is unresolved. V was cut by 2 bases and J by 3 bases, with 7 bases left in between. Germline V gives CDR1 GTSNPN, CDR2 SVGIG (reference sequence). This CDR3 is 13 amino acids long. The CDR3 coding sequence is TGTGCCTGGAGTTTGGGCTACACCGGGGAGCTGTTTTTT. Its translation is CAWSLGYTGELFF.

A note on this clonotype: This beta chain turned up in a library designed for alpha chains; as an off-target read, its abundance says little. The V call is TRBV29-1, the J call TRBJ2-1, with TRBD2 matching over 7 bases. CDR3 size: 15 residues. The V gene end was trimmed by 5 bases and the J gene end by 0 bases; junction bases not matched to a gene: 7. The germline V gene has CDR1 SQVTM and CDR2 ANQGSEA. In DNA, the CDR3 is TGCAGCGTTCAACTAGCGTTCCCCTCCTACAATGAGCAGTTCTTC. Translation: CSVQLAFPSYNEQFF.

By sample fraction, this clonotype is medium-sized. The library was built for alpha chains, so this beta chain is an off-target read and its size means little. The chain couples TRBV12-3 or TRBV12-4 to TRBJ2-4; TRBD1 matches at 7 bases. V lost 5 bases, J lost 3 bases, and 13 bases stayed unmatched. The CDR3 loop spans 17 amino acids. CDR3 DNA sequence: TGTGCCAGCAGTCCGTGGGCTGGACAGGATTACAAAAACATTCAGTACTTC. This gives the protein CASSPWAGQDYKNIQYF.

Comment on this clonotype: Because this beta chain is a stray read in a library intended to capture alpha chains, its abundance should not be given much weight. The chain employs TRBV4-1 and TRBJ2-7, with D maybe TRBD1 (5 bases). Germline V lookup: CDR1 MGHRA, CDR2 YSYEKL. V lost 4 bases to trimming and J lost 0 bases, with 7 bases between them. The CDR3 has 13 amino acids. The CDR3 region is CASSPGISYEQYF. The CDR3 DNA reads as TGCGCCAGCAGCCCAGGGATCTCCTACGAGCAGTACTTC.

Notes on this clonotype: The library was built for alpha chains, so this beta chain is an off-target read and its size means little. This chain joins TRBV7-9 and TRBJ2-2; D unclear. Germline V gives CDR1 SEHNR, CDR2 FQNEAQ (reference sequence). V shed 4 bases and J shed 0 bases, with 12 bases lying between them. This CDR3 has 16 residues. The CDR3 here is CASSSWTTTNTGELFF. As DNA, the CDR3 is TGTGCCAGCAGCTCCTGGACCACTACGAACACCGGGGAGCTGTTTTTT.

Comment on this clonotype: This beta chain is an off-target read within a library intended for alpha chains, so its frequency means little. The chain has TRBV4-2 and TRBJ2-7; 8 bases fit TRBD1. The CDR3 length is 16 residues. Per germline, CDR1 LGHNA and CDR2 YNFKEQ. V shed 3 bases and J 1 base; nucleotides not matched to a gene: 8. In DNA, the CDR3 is TGTGCCAGCAGCCAGCCCACCGGGACAGGTTCCTACGAGCAGTACTTC. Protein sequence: CASSQPTGTGSYEQYF.

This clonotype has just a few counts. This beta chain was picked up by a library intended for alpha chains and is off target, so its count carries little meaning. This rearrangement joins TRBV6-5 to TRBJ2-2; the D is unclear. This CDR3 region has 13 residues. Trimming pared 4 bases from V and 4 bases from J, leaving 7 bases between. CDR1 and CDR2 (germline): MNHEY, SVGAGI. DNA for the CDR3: TGTGCCAGCAGTTCTGACACCACCGGGGAGCTGTTTTTT. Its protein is CASSSDTTGELFF.

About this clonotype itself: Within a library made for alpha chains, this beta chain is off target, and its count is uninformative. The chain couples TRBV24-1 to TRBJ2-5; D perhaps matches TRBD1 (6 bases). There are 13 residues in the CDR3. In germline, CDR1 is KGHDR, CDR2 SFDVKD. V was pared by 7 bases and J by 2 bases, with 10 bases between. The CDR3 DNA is TGTGCCACCAGCCCCGGACAGCAAGAGACCCAGTACTTC. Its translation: CATSPGQQETQYF.

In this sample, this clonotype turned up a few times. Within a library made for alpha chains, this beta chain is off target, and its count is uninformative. CDR3: CASSTRIGDSGANVLTF. Written as DNA, the CDR3 is TGTGCCAGTAGTACCCGAATCGGCGACTCTGGGGCCAACGTCCTGACTTTC. The chain has TRBV19 and TRBJ2-6, with D uncertain. The CDR3 extends over 17 amino acids. Looked up from germline, CDR1 is LNHDA and CDR2 is SQIVND (reference sequence). The germline V and J ends were trimmed by 4 bases and 0 bases, with 13 bases remaining between them.

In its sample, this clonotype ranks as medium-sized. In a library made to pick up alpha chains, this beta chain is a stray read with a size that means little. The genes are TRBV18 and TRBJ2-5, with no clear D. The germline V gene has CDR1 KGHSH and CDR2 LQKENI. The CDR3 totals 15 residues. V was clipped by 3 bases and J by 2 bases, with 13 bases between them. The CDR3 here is CASSPSPLPQETQYF. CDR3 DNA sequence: TGTGCCAGCTCACCCAGTCCCCTGCCACAAGAGACCCAGTACTTC.

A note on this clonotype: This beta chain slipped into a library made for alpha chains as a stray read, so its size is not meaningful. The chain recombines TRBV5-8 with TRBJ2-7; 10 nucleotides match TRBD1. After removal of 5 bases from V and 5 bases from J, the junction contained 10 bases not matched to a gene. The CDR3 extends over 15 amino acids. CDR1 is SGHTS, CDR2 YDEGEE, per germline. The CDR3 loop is CASRSPGQGTHEQYF. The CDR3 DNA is TGTGCCAGCAGATCCCCGGGACAGGGGACCCACGAGCAGTACTTC.

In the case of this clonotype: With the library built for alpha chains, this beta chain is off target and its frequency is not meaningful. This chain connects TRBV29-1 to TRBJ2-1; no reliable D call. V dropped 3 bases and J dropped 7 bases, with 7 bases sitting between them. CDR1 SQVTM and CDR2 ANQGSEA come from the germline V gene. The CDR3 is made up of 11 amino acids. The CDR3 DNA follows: TGCAGCGTTGAGAGAGGAAATGAGCAGTTCTTC. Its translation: CSVERGNEQFF.

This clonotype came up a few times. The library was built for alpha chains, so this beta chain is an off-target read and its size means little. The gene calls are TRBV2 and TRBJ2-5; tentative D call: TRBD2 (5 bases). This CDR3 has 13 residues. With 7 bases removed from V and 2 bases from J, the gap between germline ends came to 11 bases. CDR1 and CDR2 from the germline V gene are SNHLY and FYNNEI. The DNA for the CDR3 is TGTGCCAGCATGGTTCGGAGGCAAGAGACCCAGTACTTC. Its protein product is CASMVRRQETQYF.

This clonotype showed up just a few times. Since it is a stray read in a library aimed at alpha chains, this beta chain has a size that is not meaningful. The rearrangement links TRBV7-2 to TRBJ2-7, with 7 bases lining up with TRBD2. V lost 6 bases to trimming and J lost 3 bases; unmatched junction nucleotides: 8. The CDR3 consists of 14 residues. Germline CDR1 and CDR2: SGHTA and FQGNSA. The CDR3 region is CASSFTGGVYEQYF. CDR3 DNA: TGTGCCAGCAGTTTCACGGGGGGTGTCTACGAGCAGTACTTC.

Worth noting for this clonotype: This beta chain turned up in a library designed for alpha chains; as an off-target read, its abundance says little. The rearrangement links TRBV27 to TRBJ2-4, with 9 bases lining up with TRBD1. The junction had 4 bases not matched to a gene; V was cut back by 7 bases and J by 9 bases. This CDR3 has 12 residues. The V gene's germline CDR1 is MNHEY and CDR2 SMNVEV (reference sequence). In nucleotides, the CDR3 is TGTGCCAGCAAAACAGGGGGCGGCATTCAGTACTTC. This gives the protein CASKTGGGIQYF.

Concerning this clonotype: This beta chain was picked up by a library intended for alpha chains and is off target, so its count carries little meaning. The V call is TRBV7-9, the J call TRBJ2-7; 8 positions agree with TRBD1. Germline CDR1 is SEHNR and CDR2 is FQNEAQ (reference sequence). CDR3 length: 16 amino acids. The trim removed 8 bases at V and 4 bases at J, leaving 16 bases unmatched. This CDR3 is CASDPATGRGPYEQYF. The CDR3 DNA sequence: TGTGCCAGCGACCCAGCCACGGGCAGGGGGCCGTACGAGCAGTACTTC.

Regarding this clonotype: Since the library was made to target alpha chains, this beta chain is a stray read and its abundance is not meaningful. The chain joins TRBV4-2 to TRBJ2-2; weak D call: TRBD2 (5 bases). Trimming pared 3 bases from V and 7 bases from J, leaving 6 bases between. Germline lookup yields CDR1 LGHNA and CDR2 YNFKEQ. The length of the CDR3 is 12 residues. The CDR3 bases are TGTGCCAGCAGCCAGGACTTCGGGGAGCTGTTTTTT. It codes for CASSQDFGELFF.

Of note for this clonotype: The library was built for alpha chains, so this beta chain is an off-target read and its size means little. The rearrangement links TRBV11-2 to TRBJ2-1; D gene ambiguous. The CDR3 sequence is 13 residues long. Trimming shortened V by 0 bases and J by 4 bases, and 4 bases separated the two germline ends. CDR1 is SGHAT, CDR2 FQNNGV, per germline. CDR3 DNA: TGTGCCAGCAGCTTAGAAAGATACAATGAGCAGTTCTTC. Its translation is CASSLERYNEQFF.

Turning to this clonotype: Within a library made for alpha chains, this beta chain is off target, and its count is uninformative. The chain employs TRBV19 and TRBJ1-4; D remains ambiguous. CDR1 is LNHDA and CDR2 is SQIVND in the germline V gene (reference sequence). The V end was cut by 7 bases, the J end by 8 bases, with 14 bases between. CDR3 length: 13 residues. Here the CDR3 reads CASTPGFGEKLFF. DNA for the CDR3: TGTGCCAGTACTCCCGGGTTCGGCGAAAAACTGTTTTTT.

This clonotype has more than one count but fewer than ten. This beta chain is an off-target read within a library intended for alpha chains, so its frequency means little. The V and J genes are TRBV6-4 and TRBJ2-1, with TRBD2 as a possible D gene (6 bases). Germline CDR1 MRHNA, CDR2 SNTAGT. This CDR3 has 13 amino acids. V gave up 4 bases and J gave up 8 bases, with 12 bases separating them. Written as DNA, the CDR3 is TGTGCCAGCAGTGGCGGGGACGCGGATGAGCAGTTCTTC. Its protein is CASSGGDADEQFF.